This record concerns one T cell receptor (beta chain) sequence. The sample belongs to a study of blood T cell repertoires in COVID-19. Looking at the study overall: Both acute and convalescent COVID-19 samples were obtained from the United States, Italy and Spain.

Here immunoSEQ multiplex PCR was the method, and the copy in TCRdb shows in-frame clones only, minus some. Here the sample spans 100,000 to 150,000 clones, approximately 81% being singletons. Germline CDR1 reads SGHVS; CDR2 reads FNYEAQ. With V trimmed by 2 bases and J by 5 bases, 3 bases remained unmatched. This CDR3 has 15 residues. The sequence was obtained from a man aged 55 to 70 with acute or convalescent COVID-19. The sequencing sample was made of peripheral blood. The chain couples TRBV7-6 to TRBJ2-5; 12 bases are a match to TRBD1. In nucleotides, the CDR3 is TGTGCCAGCAGCTTATTGGGACAGGGGGCTGAGACCCAGTACTTC. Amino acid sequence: CASSLLGQGAETQYF.